This TCR beta chain was documented in a study of shared clonotypes between healthy human individuals. Study outcomes and limitations: Shared across a handful of donors were around 5% of the naive CD4 clonotypes. Only blood was sampled; tissue repertoires likely differ.

Details on this clone: What it recognizes is unknown.

The CDR3 spans 15 residues. Germline-derived CDR1 and CDR2 are SGHAT and FQNNGV. V gave up 3 bases and J gave up 4 bases; unmatched junction bases: 9. The naive CD8 fraction comprised CD45RO-negative cells positively selected for CCR7 and excluded terminally differentiated effector memory CD45RA+ cells. Across several immunoSEQ plates, the genomic DNA of each subset was split evenly. TCRdb keeps only in-frame clones here, not all; method: immunoSEQ multiplex PCR. The sample contains over 750,000 clones, 96% of which appear only once. This TCR derives from a man aged 30-40 years in good health. This chain uses TRBV11-2 with TRBJ2-7; 7 positions agree with TRBD2. Sequenced sample: naive CD8+ T cells sorted from blood. The CDR3: CASSFYSGRSYEQYF. DNA for the CDR3: TGTGCCAGCAGCTTCTACTCCGGGAGGTCTTACGAGCAGTACTTC.